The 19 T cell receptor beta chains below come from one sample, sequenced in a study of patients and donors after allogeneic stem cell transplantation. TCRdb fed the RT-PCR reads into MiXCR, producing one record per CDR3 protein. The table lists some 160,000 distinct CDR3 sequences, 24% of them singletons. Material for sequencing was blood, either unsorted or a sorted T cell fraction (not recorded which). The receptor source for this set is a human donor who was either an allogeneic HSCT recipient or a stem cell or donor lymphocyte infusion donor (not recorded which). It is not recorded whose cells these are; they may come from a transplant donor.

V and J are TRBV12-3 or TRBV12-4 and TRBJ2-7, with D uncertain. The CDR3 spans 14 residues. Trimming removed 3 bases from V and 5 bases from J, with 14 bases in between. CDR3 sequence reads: CASSFRISSDEQYF. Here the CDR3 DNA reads TGTGCCAGCAGTTTTCGTATATCCTCGGACGAGCAGTACTTC.

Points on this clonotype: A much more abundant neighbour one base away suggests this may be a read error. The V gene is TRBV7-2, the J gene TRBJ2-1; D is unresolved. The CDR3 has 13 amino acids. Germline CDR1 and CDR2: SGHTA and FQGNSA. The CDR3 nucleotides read TGTGCCAGCCGAAACCGCTCCTACATTGAGCAGTTCTTC. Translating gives CASRNRSYIEQFF.

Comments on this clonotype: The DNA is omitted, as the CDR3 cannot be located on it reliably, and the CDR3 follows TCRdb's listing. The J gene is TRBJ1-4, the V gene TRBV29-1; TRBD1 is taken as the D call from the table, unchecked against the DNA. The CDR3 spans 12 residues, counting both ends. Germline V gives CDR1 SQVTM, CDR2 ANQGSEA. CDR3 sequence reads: CSVGQGNEKLLF.

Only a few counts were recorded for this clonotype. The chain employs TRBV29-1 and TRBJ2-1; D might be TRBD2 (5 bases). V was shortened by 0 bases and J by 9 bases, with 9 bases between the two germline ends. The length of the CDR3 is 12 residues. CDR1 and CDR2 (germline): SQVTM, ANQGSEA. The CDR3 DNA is TGCAGCGTTGAAGATAGCGAGAGTGAGCAGTTCTTC. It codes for CSVEDSESEQFF.

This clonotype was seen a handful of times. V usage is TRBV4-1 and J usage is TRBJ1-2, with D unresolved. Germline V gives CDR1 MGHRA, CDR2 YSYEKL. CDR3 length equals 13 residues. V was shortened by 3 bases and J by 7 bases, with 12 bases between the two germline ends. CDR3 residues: CASSQGSGPGYTF. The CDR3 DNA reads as TGCGCCAGCAGCCAGGGTTCGGGTCCTGGCTACACCTTC.

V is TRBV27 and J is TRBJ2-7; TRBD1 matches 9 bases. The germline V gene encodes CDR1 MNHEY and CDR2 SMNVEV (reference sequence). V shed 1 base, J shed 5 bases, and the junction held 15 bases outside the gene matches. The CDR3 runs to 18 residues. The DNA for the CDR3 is TGTGCCAGCAGTTTATACCCCCCGGGACAGGGAGTGTTAAACGAGCAGTACTTC. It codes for CASSLYPPGQGVLNEQYF.

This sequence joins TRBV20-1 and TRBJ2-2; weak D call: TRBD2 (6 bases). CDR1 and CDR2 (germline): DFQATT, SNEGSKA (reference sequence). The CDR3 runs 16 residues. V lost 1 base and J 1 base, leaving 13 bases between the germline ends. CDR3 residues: CSARGVLAENTGELFF. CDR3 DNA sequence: TGCAGTGCTAGAGGGGTATTAGCGGAGAACACCGGGGAGCTGTTTTTT.

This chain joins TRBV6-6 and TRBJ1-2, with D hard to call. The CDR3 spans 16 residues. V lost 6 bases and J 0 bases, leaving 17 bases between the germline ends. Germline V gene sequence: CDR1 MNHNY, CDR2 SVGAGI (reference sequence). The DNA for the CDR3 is TGTGCCAGCAGCCTTTTACAAAGTGCCGCTAACTATGGCTACACCTTC. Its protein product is CASSLLQSAANYGYTF.

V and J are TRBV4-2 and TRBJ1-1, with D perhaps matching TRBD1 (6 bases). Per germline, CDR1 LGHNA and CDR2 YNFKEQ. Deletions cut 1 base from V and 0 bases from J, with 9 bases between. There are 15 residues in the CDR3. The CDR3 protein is CASSQVDRLNTEAFF. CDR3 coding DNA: TGTGCCAGCAGCCAAGTAGACAGGCTGAACACTGAAGCTTTCTTT.

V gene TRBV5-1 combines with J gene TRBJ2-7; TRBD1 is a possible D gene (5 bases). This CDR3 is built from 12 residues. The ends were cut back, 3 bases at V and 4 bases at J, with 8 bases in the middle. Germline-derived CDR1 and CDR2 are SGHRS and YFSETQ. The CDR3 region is CASSYQGYEQYF. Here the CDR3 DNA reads TGCGCCAGCAGCTACCAGGGATACGAGCAGTACTTC.

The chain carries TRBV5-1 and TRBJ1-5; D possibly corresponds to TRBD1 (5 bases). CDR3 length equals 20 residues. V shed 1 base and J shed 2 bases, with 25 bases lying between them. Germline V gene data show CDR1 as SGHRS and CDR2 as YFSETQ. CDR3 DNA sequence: TGCGCCAGCAGCTTGCGGTCTGGGGCTACGAGGGAGGAAGGCAATCAGCCCCAGCATTTT. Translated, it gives CASSLRSGATREEGNQPQHF.

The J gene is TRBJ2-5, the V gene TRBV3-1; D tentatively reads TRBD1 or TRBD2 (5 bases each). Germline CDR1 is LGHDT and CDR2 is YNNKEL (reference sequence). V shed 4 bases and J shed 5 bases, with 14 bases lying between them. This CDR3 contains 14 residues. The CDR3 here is CASSPLDWGETQYF. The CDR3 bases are TGTGCCAGCAGCCCCCTCGACTGGGGGGAGACCCAGTACTTC.

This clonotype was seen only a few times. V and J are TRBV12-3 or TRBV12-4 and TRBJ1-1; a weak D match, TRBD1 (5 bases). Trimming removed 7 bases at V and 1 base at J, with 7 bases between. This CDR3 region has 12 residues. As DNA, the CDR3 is TGTGCCAGCACAGGGACGAACACTGAAGCTTTCTTT. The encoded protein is CASTGTNTEAFF.

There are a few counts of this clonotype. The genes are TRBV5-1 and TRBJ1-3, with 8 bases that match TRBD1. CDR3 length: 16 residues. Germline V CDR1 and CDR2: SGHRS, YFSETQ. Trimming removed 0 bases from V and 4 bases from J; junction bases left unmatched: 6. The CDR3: CASSLEGQADGNTIYF. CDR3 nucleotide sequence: TGCGCCAGCAGCTTGGAGGGACAGGCAGACGGAAACACCATATATTTT.

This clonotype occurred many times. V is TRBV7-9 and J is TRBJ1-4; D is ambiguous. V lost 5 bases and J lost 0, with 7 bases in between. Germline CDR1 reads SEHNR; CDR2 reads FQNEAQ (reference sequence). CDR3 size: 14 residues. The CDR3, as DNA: TGTGCCAGCAGCGCGTTCGCAACTAATGAAAAACTGTTTTTT. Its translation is CASSAFATNEKLFF.

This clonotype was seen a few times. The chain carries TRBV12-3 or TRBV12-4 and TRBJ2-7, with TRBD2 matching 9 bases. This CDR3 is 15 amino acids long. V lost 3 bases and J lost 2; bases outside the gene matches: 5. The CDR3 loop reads CASSFRTSAPYEQYF. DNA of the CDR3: TGTGCCAGCAGTTTTAGGACTAGCGCTCCCTACGAGCAGTACTTC.

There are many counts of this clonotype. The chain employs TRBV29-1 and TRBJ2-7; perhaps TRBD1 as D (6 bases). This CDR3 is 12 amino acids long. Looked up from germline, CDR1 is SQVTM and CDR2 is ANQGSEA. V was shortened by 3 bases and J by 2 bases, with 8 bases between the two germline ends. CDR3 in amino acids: CSVEDRTYEQYF. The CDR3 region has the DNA TGCAGCGTTGAGGACAGAACCTACGAGCAGTACTTC.

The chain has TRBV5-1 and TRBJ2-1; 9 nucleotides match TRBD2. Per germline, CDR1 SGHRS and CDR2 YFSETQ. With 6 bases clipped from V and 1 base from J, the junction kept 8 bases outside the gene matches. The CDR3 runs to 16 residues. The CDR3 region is CASIPLAGASYNEQFF. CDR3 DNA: TGCGCCAGCATCCCCTTAGCGGGAGCGTCCTACAATGAGCAGTTCTTC.

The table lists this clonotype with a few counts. The CDR3 nucleotides are TGTGCCAGCAGTTTGGACTTAAAGCGGGGCTACACCTTC. Translated: CASSLDLKRGYTF. This chain connects TRBV12-3 or TRBV12-4 to TRBJ1-2; D call uncertain. Trimming took off 3 bases at V and 8 bases at J, with 13 bases between the two ends. The CDR3 sequence is 13 residues long.